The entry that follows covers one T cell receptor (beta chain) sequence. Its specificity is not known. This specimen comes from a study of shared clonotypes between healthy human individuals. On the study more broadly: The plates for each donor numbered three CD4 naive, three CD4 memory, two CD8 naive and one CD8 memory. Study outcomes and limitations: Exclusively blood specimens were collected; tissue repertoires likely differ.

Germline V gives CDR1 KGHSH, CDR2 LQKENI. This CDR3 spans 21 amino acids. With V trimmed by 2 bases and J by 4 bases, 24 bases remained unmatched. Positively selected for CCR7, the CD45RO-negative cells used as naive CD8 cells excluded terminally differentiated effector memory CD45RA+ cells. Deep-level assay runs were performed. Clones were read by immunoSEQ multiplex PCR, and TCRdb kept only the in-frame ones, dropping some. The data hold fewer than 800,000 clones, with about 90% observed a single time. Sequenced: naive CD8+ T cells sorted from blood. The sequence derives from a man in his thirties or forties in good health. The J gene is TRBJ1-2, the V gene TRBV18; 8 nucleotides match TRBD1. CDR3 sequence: CASSPSLPNRDRKGVGYGYTF. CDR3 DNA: TGTGCCAGCTCACCAAGTCTTCCCAACCGGGACAGGAAAGGGGTCGGCTATGGCTACACCTTC. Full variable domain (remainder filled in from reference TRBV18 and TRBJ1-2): NAGVMQNPRHLVRRRGQEARLRCSPMKGHSHVYWYRQLPEEGLKFMVYLQKENIIDESGMPKERFSAEFPKEGPSILRIQQVVRGDSAAYFCASSPSLPNRDRKGVGYGYTFGSGTRLTVV.